The present entry profiles one TCR beta chain with its context. This entry belongs to a study of blood T cell repertoires in COVID-19. About the study: T cells, B-cell-depleted T cells, or PBMCs provided the cDNA or gDNA that served as material.

Trimming removed 4 bases from V and 8 bases from J, with 26 bases in between. Per the germline V gene, CDR1 is SEHNR and CDR2 is FQNEAQ (reference sequence). This CDR3 is built from 17 residues. Sequenced by immunoSEQ multiplex PCR; TCRdb stores in-frame clones only, minus some. The table has about 260,000 clones, approximately 91% seen once. The sequence derives from a human donor in a cohort sampled during active COVID-19. Sequenced material: peripheral blood. The rearrangement uses TRBV7-9 and TRBJ1-2; D is possibly TRBD1 (5 bases). The CDR3 DNA reads TGTGCCAGCAGCTCTGCGCTACAGGTCCCCCTCCGTGGAGGCTACACCTTC. Protein sequence: CASSSALQVPLRGGYTF.